Included here is one TCR beta chain sequence, with context. Its antigen is not yet known. No base quality information exists; no much larger clone differs at one position. CDR1 and CDR2 were assigned from the germline V gene as ENHRY and SYGVKD. The CDR3 goes from the cysteine to the phenylalanine over 17 residues. Only the CDR3 part of the read is kept: 51 bases, read in frame from the first base. V loses 0 bases, J loses 5 bases, and the germline ends lie 20 bases apart. The data were taken from a study of T-cell reconstitution after alpha-beta-depleted transplantation in children (TCRdb year 2016). About the full investigation: Using TCR repertoire profiling, the study followed T-cell immune reconstitution in a quantitative way in children after TCRalphabeta/CD19-depleted allogeneic hematopoietic cell transplantation.

Libraries were built with PCR. Instrument on record: Illumina HiSeq 2500. Molecular barcoding was employed in the preparation of TCR libraries, with unique molecular identifiers being used to normalize TCRbeta repertoire quantification. TCRdb reworked the public reads: Q25 trimming with fastp, MiXCR clone assembly, productive beta chains retained. Each CDR3 protein gets just one entry, which takes the most common genes and DNA from the rows behind it. A total of some 200,000 distinct CDR3 sequences appear in this sample, 13% to 15% of them only once. 13% of the sample belongs to the ten largest clones.

This TCR derives from a human donor who donated a stem cell graft to a child with acute lymphoblastic leukemia. Recombination joined TRBV10-3 with TRBJ2-7, with a tentative D gene TRBD2 over 6 matching bases. Here the sequenced sample was PBMCs from the stem cell graft donor, taken from the stem cell graft. For the CDR3, the sequence is CAISESSSSVLGDEQYF. The bases read TGTGCCATCAGTGAGTCATCGTCTAGCGTTCTCGGGGACGAGCAGTACTTC.